The 28 T cell receptor beta chains given below trace back to one sample, sequenced in a study of T-cell reconstitution after alpha-beta-depleted transplantation in children. Findings of the study overall: One year post-transplant, T-cell counts and diversity were largely derived from T cells produced anew.

Their target antigens are unknown. Preparation of the TCRbeta library involved a method that used unique molecular identifiers. TCRdb re-called the PCR reads through MiXCR, storing one row per CDR3 protein. The sample consists of about 300,000 distinct CDR3 sequences, roughly 8.2% of them appearing once. This material consisted of peripheral blood, taken 360 days after TCRalphabeta/CD19-depleted stem cell transplant. The receptors were gathered from a female patient between 2 and 15 years old who had a stem cell transplant for Fanconi anemia, so the T cells may come from the graft donor.

The chain is built from TRBV5-1 and TRBJ2-1; D not resolved. Between the trimmed V and J ends, which lost 2 bases and 8 bases, there was a span of 8 bases. In germline, CDR1 is SGHRS, CDR2 YFSETQ. The CDR3 loop spans 12 amino acids. This chain's CDR3 is CASSLEEHEQFF. The CDR3 DNA reads TGCGCCAGCAGCTTAGAGGAACATGAGCAGTTCTTC. The full variable domain, in which reference TRBV5-1 and TRBJ2-1 provide the parts outside the CDR3, is KAGVTQTPRYLIKTRGQQVTLSCSPISGHRSVSWYQQTPGQGLQFLFEYFSETQRNKGNFPGRFSGRQFSNSRSEMNVSTLELGDSALYLCASSLEEHEQFFGPGTRLTVL.

This clonotype was picked up many times. The chain uses TRBV20-1 and TRBJ2-7; 12 bases line up with TRBD2. This CDR3 region has 17 residues. V shed 0 bases and J 5 bases; nucleotides not matched to a gene: 11. Germline V gene data show CDR1 as DFQATT and CDR2 as SNEGSKA (reference sequence). CDR3 region: CSARDIYTGLAGNEQYF. The CDR3, as DNA: TGCAGTGCTAGAGATATCTACACCGGACTAGCGGGGAACGAGCAGTACTTC.

Many counts were recorded for this clonotype. J is TRBJ2-2 and V is TRBV5-5; a possible D gene is TRBD2 (5 bases). The V gene's germline CDR1 is SGHKS and CDR2 YYEKEE (reference sequence). The CDR3 runs to 16 residues. V shed 2 bases and J shed 5 bases, with 16 bases lying between them. The CDR3 DNA is TGTGCCAGCAGCTTCCTACTAGACCTTCCGACCGGGGAGCTGTTTTTT. Translation: CASSFLLDLPTGELFF. The complete variable domain, with remaining parts taken from reference TRBV5-5 and TRBJ2-2, reads DAGVTQSPTHLIKTRGQQVTLRCSPISGHKSVSWYQQVLGQGPQFIFQYYEKEERGRGNFPDRFSARQFPNYSSELNVNALLLGDSALYLCASSFLLDLPTGELFFGEGSRLTVL.

This chain joins TRBV5-1 and TRBJ2-7, with TRBD2 matching over 7 bases. This CDR3 spans 13 amino acids. CDR1 and CDR2 from the germline V gene are SGHRS and YFSETQ. Germline trimming cut 0 bases from V and 4 bases from J; bases unmatched to any gene: 1. The CDR3 here is CASSLGEGYEQYF. For the CDR3, the DNA is TGCGCCAGCAGCTTGGGGGAGGGGTACGAGCAGTACTTC.

This clonotype came up many times. This chain uses TRBV6-2 or TRBV6-3 with TRBJ1-1; D ambiguous. The ends were cut back, 5 bases at V and 0 bases at J, with 22 bases in the middle. The CDR3 length is 18 residues. Germline V lookup: CDR1 MNHEY, CDR2 SVGEGT. Written as DNA, the CDR3 is TGTGCCAGCAGTATGGGTAGAGGTGGCCCCGGCTTGAACACTGAAGCTTTCTTT. This encodes CASSMGRGGPGLNTEAFF.

The chain couples TRBV5-1 to TRBJ2-7, with D possibly TRBD1 on 6 matching bases. With 2 bases removed from V and 5 bases from J, the gap between germline ends came to 14 bases. Germline V gene data show CDR1 as SGHRS and CDR2 as YFSETQ. The CDR3 spans 14 residues. Written as DNA, the CDR3 is TGCGCCAGCAGCTTAACAGGGATCCTACACGAGCAGTACTTC. Translated: CASSLTGILHEQYF. Full variable domain (rest looked up from reference TRBV5-1 and TRBJ2-7): KAGVTQTPRYLIKTRGQQVTLSCSPISGHRSVSWYQQTPGQGLQFLFEYFSETQRNKGNFPGRFSGRQFSNSRSEMNVSTLELGDSALYLCASSLTGILHEQYFGPGTRLTVT.

In this sample, this clonotype turned up many times. The J gene is TRBJ2-3, the V gene TRBV15; no definite D call. The V and J ends lost 2 bases and 2 bases respectively, with 2 bases between them. CDR3 length: 12 residues. Germline CDR1 reads LNHNV; CDR2 reads YYDKDF (reference sequence). The CDR3 spells CATSRLTDTQYF. The CDR3 DNA reads as TGTGCCACCAGCAGACTCACAGATACGCAGTATTTT.

This clonotype was recorded at least ten times. The chain recombines TRBV7-2 with TRBJ2-5; TRBD2 aligns across 7 bases. Germline V gene data show CDR1 as SGHTA and CDR2 as FQGNSA. The CDR3 contains 17 residues. J lost 1 base, V lost 5 bases, and 13 bases had no gene match. The CDR3 reads CASSSATSWLAQETQYF. CDR3 bases: TGTGCCAGCAGCAGCGCGACTAGCTGGCTAGCCCAAGAGACCCAGTACTTC.

This clonotype appeared many times. The V call is TRBV5-1, the J call TRBJ1-1; 7 nucleotides align to TRBD1. This CDR3 is 15 amino acids long. J gave up 1 base and V 1 base, and 4 bases lay outside the gene matches. The germline gives CDR1 SGHRS, CDR2 YFSETQ. CDR3: CASSLITGANTEAFF. As DNA, the CDR3 is TGCGCCAGCAGCTTGATTACAGGGGCGAACACTGAAGCTTTCTTT.

The table lists this clonotype with a few counts. The genes are TRBV7-9 and TRBJ1-1; D remains unclear. V gave up 6 bases and J gave up 7 bases, with 18 bases separating them. Per the germline V gene, CDR1 is SEHNR and CDR2 is FQNEAQ (reference sequence). CDR3 length: 14 residues. The CDR3 DNA reads TGTGCCAGCAGATCGGCCGAGCCGACCTTTGAAGCTTTCTTT. Its translation: CASRSAEPTFEAFF. Complete variable domain (other parts from reference TRBV7-9 and TRBJ1-1): DTGVSQNPRHKITKRGQNVTFRCDPISEHNRLYWYRQTLGQGPEFLTYFQNEAQLEKSRLLSDRFSAERPKGSFSTLEIQRTEQGDSAMYLCASRSAEPTFEAFFGQGTRLTVV.

This clonotype has at least ten counts. At one of its ends the junction is not consistent with the germline gene, which may arise from a read error. CDR3 in DNA: TGCGCCAGCACCTTGGCGTGGGGAGTGGGTACTGAAGCTTTCTTT. It encodes CASTLAWGVGTEAFF. The V and J genes are TRBV5-1 and TRBJ1-1; D gene uncertain. Germline lookup yields CDR1 SGHRS and CDR2 YFSETQ. This CDR3 is built from 15 residues. Full variable domain (rest looked up from reference TRBV5-1 and TRBJ1-1): KAGVTQTPRYLIKTRGQQVTLSCSPISGHRSVSWYQQTPGQGLQFLFEYFSETQRNKGNFPGRFSGRQFSNSRSEMNVSTLELGDSALYLCASTLAWGVGTEAFFGQGTRLTVV.

Only a few counts were recorded for this clonotype. The DNA of the CDR3 is TGTGCCACCAGTGATGGGCCATTGGGTCAGCCCCAGCATTTT. It translates to CATSDGPLGQPQHF. J is TRBJ1-5 and V is TRBV24-1; D gene ambiguous. V shed 3 bases and J shed 6 bases, with 11 bases lying between them. Germline V gene sequence: CDR1 KGHDR, CDR2 SFDVKD. CDR3 size: 14 residues.

The table lists this clonotype with many counts. The genes are TRBV12-3 or TRBV12-4 and TRBJ1-4; D is ambiguous. CDR3 size: 13 residues. The V end lost 1 base, the J end lost 11 bases, and 11 bases lay between the germline ends. CDR3 sequence reads: CASSLGSGWKLFF. The CDR3 bases are TGTGCCAGCAGTTTAGGGTCGGGGTGGAAACTGTTTTTT.

This clonotype was observed many times. V is TRBV27 and J is TRBJ2-1; D possibly corresponds to TRBD2 (6 bases). There are 16 residues in the CDR3. The V end lost 3 bases, the J end lost 1 base, and 13 bases lay between the germline ends. The germline CDR1 and CDR2 sequences are MNHEY and SMNVEV (reference sequence). This chain's CDR3 is CASSFSAGRSYNEQFF. CDR3 coding DNA: TGTGCCAGCAGTTTTAGCGCAGGGAGGTCCTACAATGAGCAGTTCTTC.

The chain has TRBV29-1 and TRBJ2-6; D is uncertain. The ends were cut back, 2 bases at V and 1 base at J, with 12 bases in the middle. Germline values: CDR1 SQVTM, CDR2 ANQGSEA. This CDR3 spans 16 amino acids. CDR3 residues: CSVEWQVGSGANVLTF. The CDR3 nucleotides read TGCAGCGTTGAATGGCAGGTGGGGTCTGGGGCCAACGTCCTGACTTTC.

This chain joins TRBV6-5 and TRBJ2-3, with TRBD1 matching 9 bases. The CDR3 sequence is 15 residues long. Unmatched junction bases numbered 2, after V lost 3 bases and J lost 1 base. Germline CDR1 is MNHEY and CDR2 is SVGAGI. The CDR3 sequence is CASSYWDRGTDTQYF. CDR3 nucleotides: TGTGCCAGCAGTTATTGGGACAGGGGCACAGATACGCAGTATTTT.

A single count supports this clonotype. The rearrangement links TRBV3-1 to TRBJ1-4, with D unresolved. The CDR3 is made up of 14 amino acids. The germline V gene encodes CDR1 LGHDT and CDR2 YNNKEL (reference sequence). Trimming pared 7 bases from V and 4 bases from J, leaving 13 bases between. The CDR3 is CASKRADVNEKLFF. The CDR3 DNA follows: TGTGCCAGCAAGCGCGCCGACGTTAATGAAAAACTGTTTTTT.

The rearrangement joins TRBV27 to TRBJ2-5; D is perhaps TRBD1 or TRBD2 (5 bases each). Germline assignment: CDR1 MNHEY and CDR2 SMNVEV (reference sequence). V dropped 1 base and J dropped 2 bases, with 8 bases sitting between them. The CDR3 covers 14 residues. The CDR3 reads CASSLWWGQETQYF. For the CDR3, the DNA is TGTGCCAGCAGTTTATGGTGGGGGCAAGAGACCCAGTACTTC.

The table lists this clonotype with a count of one. V gene TRBV7-9 combines with J gene TRBJ2-5; 8 bases are a match to TRBD2. This CDR3 is 17 amino acids long. V trimming: 2 bases; J trimming: 4 bases; junction bases outside the gene matches: 12. Germline V gene lookup returns CDR1 SEHNR and CDR2 FQNEAQ (reference sequence). CDR3 bases: TGTGCCAGCAGCTTAATGGAACGGGGGGGATTAACAGAGACCCAGTACTTC. It codes for CASSLMERGGLTETQYF.

Many counts were recorded for this clonotype. The chain combines TRBV12-3 or TRBV12-4 with TRBJ2-1; 7 bases agree with TRBD2. The length of the CDR3 is 14 residues. The trim removed 9 bases at V and 6 bases at J, leaving 11 bases unmatched. The DNA of the CDR3 is TGTGCCAGTAACGGACTAGACAGAATCAATGAGCAGTTCTTC. Residues: CASNGLDRINEQFF.

The table lists this clonotype with many counts. The chain combines TRBV10-3 with TRBJ2-1, with no clear D. Germline V gene sequence: CDR1 ENHRY, CDR2 SYGVKD. This CDR3 spans 14 amino acids. The V and J ends lost 2 bases and 0 bases respectively, with 5 bases between them. CDR3 region: CAISEKSSYNEQFF. CDR3 bases: TGTGCCATCAGTGAGAAAAGCTCCTACAATGAGCAGTTCTTC.

This clonotype was observed many times. V gene TRBV7-3 combines with J gene TRBJ2-3, with D tentatively TRBD2 (6 bases). Trimming cost V 2 bases and J 8 bases, with 23 bases left between them. The V gene's germline CDR1 is SGHTA and CDR2 FQGTGA. This CDR3 is built from 17 residues. The CDR3 loop reads CASSLLDRDSGAGTQYF. CDR3 bases: TGTGCCAGCAGCTTACTTGATCGGGACTCCGGGGCCGGTACGCAGTATTTT.

The chain recombines TRBV21-1 with TRBJ1-1; the table calls TRBD1, which could not be checked here. TRBV21-1 is annotated as a pseudogene. The CDR3 runs to 15 residues. The CDR3 loop reads CASSKAGQRVREAFF. The CDR3 bases are TGTGCCAGCAGCAAAGCGGGCCAGAGGGTGCGTGAGGCTTTCTTT.

The chain recombines TRBV12-3 or TRBV12-4 with TRBJ1-5, with D uncertain. Deletions cut 7 bases from V and 5 bases from J, with 12 bases between. This CDR3 is built from 13 residues. The CDR3 region has the DNA TGTGCCAGCACCCCAGGTCAGGATCAGCCCCAGCATTTT. It yields the protein CASTPGQDQPQHF.

The chain combines TRBV20-1 with TRBJ2-5; a weak D match, TRBD1 (6 bases). CDR1 and CDR2 (germline): DFQATT, SNEGSKA (reference sequence). This CDR3 has 13 amino acids. V lost 4 bases, J lost 0 bases, and 9 bases lay in between. DNA of the CDR3: TGCAGTGCTACTGACAGGAACCAAGAGACCCAGTACTTC. Translated: CSATDRNQETQYF.

The chain joins TRBV6-1 to TRBJ2-1; 7 positions agree with TRBD2. There are 15 residues in the CDR3. With 6 bases clipped from V and 0 bases from J, the junction kept 5 bases outside the gene matches. Germline CDR1 and CDR2: MNHNS and SASEGT. CDR3 bases: TGTGCCAGCAGCTCAGCGGGGCGCTCCTACAATGAGCAGTTCTTC. Its translation: CASSSAGRSYNEQFF.

The sample holds a few counts of this clonotype. The V call is TRBV18, the J call TRBJ2-1; 9 positions match TRBD2. This CDR3 contains 15 residues. Germline V CDR1 and CDR2: KGHSH, LQKENI. The junction had 8 bases not matched to a gene; V was cut back by 4 bases and J by 7 bases. DNA of the CDR3: TGTGCCAGCTCACGACGCGGGGGGGGCCTGAATGAGCAGTTCTTC. Protein product: CASSRRGGGLNEQFF.

This clonotype was detected ten times or more. V is TRBV12-3 or TRBV12-4 and J is TRBJ2-2, with 13 bases aligning to TRBD2. This CDR3 is built from 20 residues. J gave up 1 base and V 1 base, and 9 bases lay outside the gene matches. The CDR3 loop is CASSLGTSGGASWNTGELFF. The CDR3 DNA is TGTGCCAGCAGTTTAGGTACTAGCGGGGGGGCAAGCTGGAACACCGGGGAGCTGTTTTTT.